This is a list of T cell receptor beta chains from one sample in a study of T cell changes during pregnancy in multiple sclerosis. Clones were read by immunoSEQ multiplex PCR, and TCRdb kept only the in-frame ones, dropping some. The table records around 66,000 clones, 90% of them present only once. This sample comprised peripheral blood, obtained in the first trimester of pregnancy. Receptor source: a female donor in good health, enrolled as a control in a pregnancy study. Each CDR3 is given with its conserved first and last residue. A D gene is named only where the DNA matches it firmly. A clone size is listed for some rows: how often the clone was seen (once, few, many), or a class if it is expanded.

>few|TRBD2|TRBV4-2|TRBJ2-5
CASSQDRGGQETQYF
TGTGCCAGCAGCCAAGACCGGGGGGGCCAAGAGACCCAGTACTTC
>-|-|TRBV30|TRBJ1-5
CAWSRAGDQPQHF
TGTGCCTGGAGTAGAGCAGGCGATCAGCCCCAGCATTTT
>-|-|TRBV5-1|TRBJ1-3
CASSSGLGNTIYF
TGCGCCAGCAGCTCGGGACTTGGAAACACCATATATTTT
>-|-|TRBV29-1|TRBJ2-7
CSVIFSGGFNEQHF
TGCAGCGTTATCTTCAGTGGGGGCTTCAACGAGCAGCACTTC
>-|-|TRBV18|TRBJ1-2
CASSPQTPWGGDGYTF
TGTGCCAGCTCACCCCAGACCCCCTGGGGGGGTGATGGCTACACCTTC
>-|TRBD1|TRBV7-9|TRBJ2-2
CASSLPGQGARLFF
TGTGCCAGCAGCTTACCTGGACAGGGGGCGAGACTGTTTTTT
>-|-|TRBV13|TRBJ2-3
CASSLLSTDTQYF
TGTGCCAGCAGCTTATTAAGCACAGATACGCAGTATTTT
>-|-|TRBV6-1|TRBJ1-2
CASSDSEGTYGYTF
TGTGCCAGCAGTGATTCAGAGGGAACTTACGGCTACACCTTC
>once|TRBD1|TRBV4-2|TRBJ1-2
CASSPGTEYGYTF
TGTGCCAGCAGCCCCGGGACAGAATATGGCTACACCTTC
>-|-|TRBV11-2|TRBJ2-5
CASSFGLQETQYF
TGTGCCAGCAGCTTTGGACTCCAAGAGACCCAGTACTTC
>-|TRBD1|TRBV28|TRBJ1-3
CASSLDLSGTVLSGNTIYF
TGTGCCAGCAGTTTAGATCTATCCGGGACAGTGCTCTCTGGAAACACCATATATTTT
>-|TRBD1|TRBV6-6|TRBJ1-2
CASGEGQGSPYYGYTF
TGTGCCAGCGGGGAAGGACAGGGAAGTCCTTACTATGGCTACACCTTC
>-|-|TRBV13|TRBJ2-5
CASSFRDWKETQYF
TGTGCCAGCAGCTTCCGGGACTGGAAAGAGACCCAGTACTTC
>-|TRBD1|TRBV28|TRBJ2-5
CASSLQGAGETQYF
TGTGCCAGCAGTTTACAGGGGGCGGGGGAGACCCAGTACTTC
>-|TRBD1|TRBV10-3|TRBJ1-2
CAIRANRGKDDYGYTF
TGTGCCATCAGAGCCAACAGGGGTAAAGACGACTATGGCTACACCTTC
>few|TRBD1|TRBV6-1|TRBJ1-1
CASSADRVGGENTEAFF
TGTGCCAGCAGTGCGGACAGGGTGGGAGGCGAGAACACTGAAGCTTTCTTT
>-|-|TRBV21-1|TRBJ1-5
CASSKEDRASYSNQPQHF
TGTGCCAGCAGCAAAGAGGACAGGGCATCCTATAGCAATCAGCCCCAGCATTTT
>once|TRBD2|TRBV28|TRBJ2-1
CASSSQAGNLFF
TGTGCCAGCAGTTCGCAAGCGGGGAATTTGTTCTTC
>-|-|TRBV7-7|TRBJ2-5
CASSLNLIKETQYF
TGTGCCAGCAGCTTAAATTTAATAAAAGAGACCCAGTACTTC
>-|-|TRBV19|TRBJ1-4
CASSISATNEKLFF
TGTGCCAGTAGTATCTCTGCAACTAATGAAAAACTGTTTTTT
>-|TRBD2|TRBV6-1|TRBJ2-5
CASSEWRGGSQETQYF
TGTGCCAGCAGTGAATGGCGGGGGGGATCTCAAGAGACCCAGTACTTC
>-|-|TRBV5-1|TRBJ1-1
CASSLEGAAFF
TGCGCCAGCAGTCTCGAGGGCGCGGCTTTCTTT
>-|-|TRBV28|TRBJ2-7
CASSFSQRPSYEQYF
TGTGCCAGCAGTTTTAGCCAGCGGCCCTCCTACGAGCAGTACTTC
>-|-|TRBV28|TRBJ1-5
CASIWGGSNQPQHF
TGTGCCAGCATTTGGGGGGGGAGCAATCAGCCCCAGCATTTT
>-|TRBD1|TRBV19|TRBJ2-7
CASSIVPGTAYEQYF
TGTGCCAGTAGTATAGTCCCCGGGACAGCCTACGAGCAGTACTTC
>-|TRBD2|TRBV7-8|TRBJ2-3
CASSSRTSGSLGKTDTQYF
TGTGCCAGCAGCTCGAGGACTAGCGGGAGTTTGGGGAAAACAGATACGCAGTATTTT
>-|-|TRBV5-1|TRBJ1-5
CASSPGGYSNQPQHF
TGCGCCAGCAGCCCTGGCGGGTATAGCAATCAGCCCCAGCATTTT
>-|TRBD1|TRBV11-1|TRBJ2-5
CASSLITVTGKSETQYF
TGTGCCAGCAGCTTAATAACAGTGACAGGGAAATCGGAGACCCAGTACTTC
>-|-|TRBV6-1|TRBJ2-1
CASSTGTSFYNEQFF
TGTGCCAGCAGTACCGGGACATCGTTCTACAATGAGCAGTTCTTC
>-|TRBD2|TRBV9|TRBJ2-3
CASSVGLAGGIDTQYF
TGTGCCAGCAGCGTAGGACTAGCGGGAGGTATAGATACGCAGTATTTT
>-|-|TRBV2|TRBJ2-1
CASRRINEQFF
TGTGCCAGCAGGAGGATTAATGAGCAGTTCTTC
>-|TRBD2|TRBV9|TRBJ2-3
CASSPRTSGITDTQYF
TGTGCCAGCAGCCCCCGGACTAGTGGCATAACAGATACGCAGTATTTT
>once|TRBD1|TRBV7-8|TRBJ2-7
CASSFPGQGGQYF
TGTGCCAGCAGCTTTCCCGGACAGGGAGGTCAGTACTTC
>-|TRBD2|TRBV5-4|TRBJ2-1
CASSSLGGTYNEQFF
TGTGCCAGCAGCTCCCTGGGGGGGACCTACAATGAGCAGTTCTTC
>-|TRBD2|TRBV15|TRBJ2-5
CATKKREGSQETQYF
TGTGCCACCAAAAAGCGGGAGGGGTCCCAAGAGACCCAGTACTTC
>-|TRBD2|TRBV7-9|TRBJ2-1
CASSFASGGAEEQFF
TGTGCCAGCAGCTTCGCGAGCGGGGGGGCCGAAGAGCAGTTCTTC
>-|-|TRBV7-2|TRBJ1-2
CASSSVGYGYTF
TGTGCCAGCAGTTCCGTCGGGTATGGCTACACCTTC
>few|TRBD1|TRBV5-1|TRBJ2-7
CASSEQSRTGDEQYF
TGCGCCAGCAGCGAACAATCCCGGACAGGGGACGAGCAGTACTTC
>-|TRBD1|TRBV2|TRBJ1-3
CASRGQAPYVSGNTIYF
TGTGCCAGCAGGGGACAGGCGCCGTATGTCTCTGGAAACACCATATATTTT
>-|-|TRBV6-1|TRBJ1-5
CASSSSGTPNQPQHF
TGTGCCAGCAGTAGTTCCGGGACACCGAATCAGCCCCAGCATTTT
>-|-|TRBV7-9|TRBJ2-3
CASSPPGGFGDTQYF
TGTGCCAGCAGCCCCCCTGGGGGGTTTGGGGATACGCAGTATTTT
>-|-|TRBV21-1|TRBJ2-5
CASSKKETASQETQYF
TGTGCCAGCAGCAAAAAGGAGACTGCTAGCCAAGAGACCCAGTACTTC
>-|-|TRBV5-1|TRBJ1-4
CASRGNEKLFF
TGCGCCAGCCGAGGAAATGAAAAACTGTTTTTT
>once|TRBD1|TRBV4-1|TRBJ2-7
CASSRQPGQGSYEQYF
TGCGCCAGCAGCCGCCAACCGGGACAGGGTTCCTACGAGCAGTACTTC
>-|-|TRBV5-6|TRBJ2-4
CASSLGQGLKNIQYF
TGTGCCAGCAGCTTGGGGCAGGGGCTCAAAAACATTCAGTACTTC
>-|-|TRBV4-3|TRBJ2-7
CASSPTRGYEQYF
TGCGCCAGCAGCCCAACAAGGGGGTACGAGCAGTACTTC
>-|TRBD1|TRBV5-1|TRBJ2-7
CASSSGQGGSYEQYF
TGCGCCAGCAGCTCAGGACAGGGTGGTTCCTACGAGCAGTACTTC
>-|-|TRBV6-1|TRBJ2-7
CASSETPGTNGYEQYF
TGTGCCAGCAGTGAGACCCCCGGGACAAACGGTTACGAGCAGTACTTC
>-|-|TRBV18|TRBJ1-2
CASSPAGGGYTF
TGTGCCAGCTCACCGGCGGGAGGGGGCTACACCTTC
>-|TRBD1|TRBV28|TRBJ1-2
CASSSGTDSYTF
TGTGCCAGCAGTTCCGGGACAGACTCCTACACCTTC
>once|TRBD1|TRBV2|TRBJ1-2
CASNEGNRGDYGYTF
TGTGCCAGCAACGAGGGTAACAGGGGGGACTATGGCTACACCTTC
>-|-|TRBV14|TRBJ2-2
CASSRVLRGELFF
TGTGCCAGCAGCCGCGTTTTGCGCGGGGAGCTGTTTTTT
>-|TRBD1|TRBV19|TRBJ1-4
CASSVDRVNEKLFF
TGTGCCAGTAGTGTCGACAGGGTTAATGAAAAACTGTTTTTT
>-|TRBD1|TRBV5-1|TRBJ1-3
CASSPGQGNTGNTIYF
TGCGCCAGCAGCCCGGGACAGGGGAACACTGGAAACACCATATATTTT